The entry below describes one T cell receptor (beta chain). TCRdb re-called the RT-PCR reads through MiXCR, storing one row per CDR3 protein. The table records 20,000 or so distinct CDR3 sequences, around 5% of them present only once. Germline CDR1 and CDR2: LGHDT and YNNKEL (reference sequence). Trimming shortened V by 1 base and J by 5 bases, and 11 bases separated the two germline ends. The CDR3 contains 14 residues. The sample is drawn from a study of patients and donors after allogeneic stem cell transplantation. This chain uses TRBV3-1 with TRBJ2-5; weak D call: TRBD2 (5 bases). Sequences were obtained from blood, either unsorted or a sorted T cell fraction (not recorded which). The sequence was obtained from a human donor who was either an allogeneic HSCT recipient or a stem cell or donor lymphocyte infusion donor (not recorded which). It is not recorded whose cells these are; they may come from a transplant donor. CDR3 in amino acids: CASSQVGGLETQYF. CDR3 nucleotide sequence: TGTGCCAGCAGCCAAGTTGGAGGTTTGGAGACCCAGTACTTC.